This entry features one T cell receptor (beta chain) sequence. Profiling relied on immunoSEQ multiplex PCR, and the TCRdb table lists in-frame clones only, not all of them. Among more than 1,200,000 clones, roughly 98.5% were seen once, and the ten largest hold around 0.38%. The record originates from a study of shared clonotypes between healthy human individuals. V trimming: 0 bases; J trimming: 7 bases; junction bases outside the gene matches: 5. There are 17 residues in the CDR3. CDR1 and CDR2 from the germline V gene are SGHRS and YFSETQ. This clonotype originated in a man between 25 and 39 years old in good health. V usage is TRBV5-1 and J usage is TRBJ2-1; 15 bases agree with TRBD2. The sample was naive CD4+ T cells sorted from blood. Subset noted: CD45RA+ positively selected. The CDR3 protein is CASSLAGLAGGSNEQFF. Written as DNA, the CDR3 is TGCGCCAGCAGCTTGGCGGGACTAGCGGGAGGTTCTAATGAGCAGTTCTTC.